The 10 T cell receptor beta chains below all came from one sample that was sequenced in a study of blood T cell repertoires in COVID-19. Using immunoSEQ multiplex PCR, the repertoire was profiled, and TCRdb retains in-frame clones only, with some absent. The sample lists 45,000 to 65,000 clones; over 80% were seen once. Sequences were obtained from peripheral blood. These receptors all stem from a man aged 30 to 45 with COVID-19, enrolled during active disease.

The chain has TRBV5-1 and TRBJ2-1, with TRBD2 matching over 9 bases. The ends lost 4 bases at V and 9 bases at J; junction bases unmatched: 8. CDR1 is SGHRS, CDR2 YFSETQ, per germline. The length of the CDR3 is 14 residues. CDR3 coding DNA: TGCGCCAGCAGCCTTTGGACTAGCGAGGGTGAGCAGTTCTTC. Its protein is CASSLWTSEGEQFF.

The chain has TRBV4-1 and TRBJ1-4, with 9 bases aligning to TRBD1. CDR3 length equals 15 residues. Germline CDR1 and CDR2: MGHRA and YSYEKL. The V and J ends lost 1 base and 8 bases, in that order; junction bases with no gene match: 5. The CDR3 bases are TGCGCCAGCAGCCAAGGTGGGACAGGGTGGGAAAAACTGTTTTTT. Its protein product is CASSQGGTGWEKLFF.

The gene calls are TRBV18 and TRBJ1-5, with a weak D call TRBD1 (6 bases). Trimming pared 3 bases from V and 2 bases from J, leaving 14 bases between. Looked up from germline, CDR1 is KGHSH and CDR2 is LQKENI. The CDR3 extends over 16 amino acids. In DNA form, the CDR3 reads TGTGCCAGCTCACCCCAGGGAGGGGGGGGCAATCAGCCCCAGCATTTT. This gives the protein CASSPQGGGGNQPQHF.

This clone has just a few counts. J is TRBJ1-2 and V is TRBV4-3; 9 nucleotides agree with TRBD1. The V gene's germline CDR1 is LGHNA and CDR2 YSLEER. Trimming took 0 bases from V and 4 from J; bases not matched to a gene: 6. This CDR3 has 16 amino acids. CDR3 protein: CASSQDLWDRAYGYTF. The CDR3 nucleotides read TGCGCCAGCAGCCAAGATTTATGGGACAGGGCCTATGGCTACACCTTC.

CDR3 loop: CATSDPLTSGSTDTQYF. CDR3 in DNA: TGTGCCACCAGTGATCCCCTGACTAGCGGGTCCACAGATACGCAGTATTTT. The V and J genes are TRBV24-1 and TRBJ2-3; TRBD2 matches at 10 bases. Trimming cost V 3 bases and J 2 bases; bases outside gene matches: 7. CDR1 is KGHDR, CDR2 SFDVKD, per germline. The CDR3 runs to 17 residues.

J is TRBJ1-4 and V is TRBV10-3, with D possibly matching TRBD1 (5 bases). The CDR3 is 18 amino acids. Germline V gene sequence: CDR1 ENHRY, CDR2 SYGVKD. V dropped 1 base and J dropped 0 bases, with 15 bases sitting between them. CDR3 nucleotide sequence: TGTGCCATCAGTGAGTGGGGGGGAGGGCGTGCAACTAATGAAAAACTGTTTTTT. Translation gives CAISEWGGGRATNEKLFF.

J is TRBJ1-4 and V is TRBV28; D ambiguous. The V and J ends lost 7 bases and 8 bases respectively, with 14 bases between them. The CDR3 contains 13 residues. Germline-derived CDR1 and CDR2 are MDHEN and SYDVKM. The CDR3 DNA follows: TGTGCCAGCACTAGGAAGGGAGGGGAAAAACTGTTTTTT. It specifies CASTRKGGEKLFF.

The chain uses TRBV6-6 and TRBJ2-7, with TRBD1 matching over 8 bases. The CDR3 consists of 15 residues. Germline values: CDR1 MNHNY, CDR2 SVGAGI (reference sequence). The trim removed 4 bases at V and 2 bases at J, leaving 7 bases unmatched. CDR3 sequence (DNA): TGTGCCAGCAGTTTCAACAGGGGGTGGCCCTACGAGCAGTACTTC. Its protein is CASSFNRGWPYEQYF.

V gene TRBV19 combines with J gene TRBJ2-6; D unclear. CDR3 size: 17 residues. The V and J ends lost 8 bases and 2 bases respectively, with 19 bases between them. Germline-derived CDR1 and CDR2 are LNHDA and SQIVND (reference sequence). For the CDR3, the DNA is TGTGCCAGTCACACGGCTGAGATGGGCCCTGGGGCCAACGTCCTGACTTTC. Encoded protein: CASHTAEMGPGANVLTF.

The chain recombines TRBV19 with TRBJ1-5; D perhaps matches TRBD1 (5 bases). Germline assignment: CDR1 LNHDA and CDR2 SQIVND (reference sequence). V was clipped by 6 bases and J by 0 bases, with 12 bases between them. The CDR3 totals 15 residues. CDR3 in DNA: TGTGCCAGTAGCAAGACAGACTTTAGCAATCAGCCCCAGCATTTT. Translating gives CASSKTDFSNQPQHF.